This T cell receptor (beta chain) was obtained from a study of blood T cell repertoires in COVID-19. This clone was detected only once. With 3 bases clipped from V and 5 bases from J, the junction kept 1 base outside the gene matches. The germline CDR1 and CDR2 sequences are KGHSH and LQKENI. The CDR3 contains 12 residues. Assay used: immunoSEQ multiplex PCR; TCRdb lists only in-frame clones, some missing. The data show a few hundred thousand clones, with around 92% seen just once and about 6.8% held by the top ten. V usage is TRBV18 and J usage is TRBJ2-7, with TRBD2 matching 7 bases. This receptor was identified in a young man who had recovered from COVID-19. Input material: peripheral blood. The CDR3 nucleotides read TGTGCCAGCTCACCGACTAGCAACGAGCAGTACTTC. It encodes CASSPTSNEQYF.